This T cell receptor (beta chain) was captured in a study of shared clonotypes between healthy human individuals. In the study overall: A donor's plate count was three for CD4 naive and three for CD4 memory; CD8 naive had two and CD8 memory one.

Study-level findings and limits: Sampling used blood alone; tissue repertoires probably differ. The small donor group covered limited genetic and exposure diversity.

Per the germline V gene, CDR1 is DFQATT and CDR2 is SNEGSKA (reference sequence). Between the trimmed V and J ends, which lost 1 base and 6 bases, there was a span of 7 bases. This CDR3 contains 11 residues. In the case of this clone: Its antigen is unknown. Other DNA sequences from this sample encode an identical CDR3 as well.

The naive CD8 fraction comprised CD45RO-negative cells positively selected for CCR7 and excluded terminally differentiated effector memory CD45RA+ cells. The deep-level immunoSEQ assay was used. Repertoires were generated with immunoSEQ multiplex PCR, while TCRdb's copy carries only in-frame clones and drops some. The sample lists around 1.9 million clones; about 93% were seen once. The TCR comes from a man younger than 35 in good health. Some clones in this sample may be carry-over from other donors' samples. The chain couples TRBV20-1 to TRBJ2-7, with D uncertain. The specimen sequenced was naive CD8+ T cells from PBMCs. CDR3 residues: CSARVSGEQYF. For the CDR3, the DNA is TGCAGTGCTAGAGTTAGTGGCGAGCAGTACTTC.